The clone carrying this T cell receptor (beta chain) was detected only a few times. Its specificity is not known. Germline and junction disagree at one end, which may indicate a read error. TCRdb fed the RACE reads into MiXCR, producing one record per CDR3 protein. Of 74,000 or so distinct CDR3 sequences listed, around a tenth are singletons. The sample comes from a study of human T cells and chemical hapten exposure. Whole-study context: Patch tests put 0.01% DPC on the upper back, and the results were checked at 6 days. Study results and caveats: PT1 expanded TCR numbers tracked positively with patch test score.

The CDR3 is 13 amino acids. Sample time point: patch test 1, 2 weeks after DPC sensitization. Specified treatment: therapeutic diphenylcyclopropenone sensitization with weekly scalp DPC. Unfractionated whole blood was the source of the extracted total RNA. V usage is TRBV12-3 or TRBV12-4 and J usage is TRBJ1-1; D gene uncertain. Here the sequenced sample was whole blood, taken in connection with sensitization to the hapten diphenylcyclopropenone (DPC). The sequence was collected from a woman between 50 and 59 years old with alopecia areata. Some clones in this sample may be carry-over from other donors' samples. The CDR3 reads CASSLDWNTEAFF. The CDR3 nucleotides read TGTGCCAGCAGCTTAGACTGGAACACTGAAGCTTTCTTT.